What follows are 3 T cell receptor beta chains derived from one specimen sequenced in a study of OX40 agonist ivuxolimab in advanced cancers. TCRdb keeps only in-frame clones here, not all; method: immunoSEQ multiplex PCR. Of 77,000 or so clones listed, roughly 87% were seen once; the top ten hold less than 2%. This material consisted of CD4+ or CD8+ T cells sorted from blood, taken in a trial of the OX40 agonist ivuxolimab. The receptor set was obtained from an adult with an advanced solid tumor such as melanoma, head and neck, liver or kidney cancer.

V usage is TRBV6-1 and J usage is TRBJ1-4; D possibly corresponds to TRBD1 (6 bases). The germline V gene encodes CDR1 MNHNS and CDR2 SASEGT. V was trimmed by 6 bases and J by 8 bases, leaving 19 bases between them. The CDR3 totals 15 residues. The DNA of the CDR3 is TGTGCCAGCAGAGTGTTAGGGGGGATAGGCGAAAAACTGTTTTTT. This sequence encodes CASRVLGGIGEKLFF.

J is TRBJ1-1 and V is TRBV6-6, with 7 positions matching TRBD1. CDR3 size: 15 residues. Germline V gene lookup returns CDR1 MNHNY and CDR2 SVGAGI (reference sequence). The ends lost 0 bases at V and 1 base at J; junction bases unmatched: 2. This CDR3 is CASSYSPGGNTEAFF. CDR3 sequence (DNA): TGTGCCAGCAGTTACTCGCCAGGGGGGAACACTGAAGCTTTCTTT.

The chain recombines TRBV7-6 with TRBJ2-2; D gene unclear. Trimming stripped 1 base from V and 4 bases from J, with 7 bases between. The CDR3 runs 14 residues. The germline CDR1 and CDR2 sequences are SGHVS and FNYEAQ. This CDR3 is CASSLGVGTGELFF. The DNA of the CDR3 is TGTGCCAGCAGCTTAGGGGTCGGCACCGGGGAGCTGTTTTTT.